These 22 T cell receptor beta chains came from one sample sequenced in a study of cytomegalovirus exposure and HLA in healthy donors. Use of 60 Vbeta and 13 Jbeta primers characterized the PCR. Using immunoSEQ multiplex PCR, the repertoire was profiled, and TCRdb retains in-frame clones only, with some absent. The specimen's table records 150,000 or so clones. The sample comprised PBMCs. The receptors come from a woman aged 40 to 50 in good health and CMV-seropositive.

The chain combines TRBV6-5 with TRBJ1-5; D gene uncertain. Germline CDR1 is MNHEY and CDR2 is SVGAGI. CDR3 length: 15 amino acids. V was shortened by 6 bases and J by 3 bases, with 15 bases between the two germline ends. CDR3 in DNA: TGTGCCAGCAGCCCGGGGTTGGAGTTCAATCAGCCCCAGCATTTT. This sequence encodes CASSPGLEFNQPQHF.

The chain is built from TRBV29-1 and TRBJ2-1, with 12 bases that match TRBD1. This CDR3 contains 13 residues. Germline V CDR1 and CDR2: SQVTM, ANQGSEA. The V segment lost 6 bases and the J segment 5 bases; nucleotides outside the gene matches: 2. The CDR3 spells CSVGQGADNEQFF. In DNA form, the CDR3 reads TGCAGCGTGGGACAGGGGGCGGACAATGAGCAGTTCTTC.

This chain connects TRBV11-2 to TRBJ2-5; 14 bases agree with TRBD2. CDR3 length equals 18 residues. The V gene end was trimmed by 5 bases and the J gene end by 6 bases; junction bases not matched to a gene: 14. Germline V gene lookup returns CDR1 SGHAT and CDR2 FQNNGV. The CDR3 loop reads CASSPVGLAGEALKTQYF. The CDR3 nucleotides read TGTGCCAGCAGCCCGGTGGGACTAGCGGGAGAAGCTTTGAAGACCCAGTACTTC. The variable domain in full, with the rest retrieved from reference TRBV11-2 and TRBJ2-5, is EAGVAQSPRYKIIEKRQSVAFWCNPISGHATLYWYQQILGQGPKLLIQFQNNGVVDDSQLPKDRFSAERLKGVDSTLKIQPAKLEDSAVYLCASSPVGLAGEALKTQYFGPGTRLLVL.

J is TRBJ2-2 and V is TRBV2; 13 nucleotides agree with TRBD2. V lost 2 bases and J lost 3; bases outside the gene matches: 6. The CDR3 length is 18 residues. Looked up from germline, CDR1 is SNHLY and CDR2 is FYNNEI. CDR3 nucleotides: TGTGCCAGCAGTGAATATGGACTAGCGGGAGTTGACACCGGGGAGCTGTTTTTT. This gives the protein CASSEYGLAGVDTGELFF.

The chain couples TRBV6-5 to TRBJ1-1, with D hard to call. The germline V gene has CDR1 MNHEY and CDR2 SVGAGI. CDR3 length equals 14 residues. Trimming took 0 bases from V and 6 from J, leaving 11 bases between them. CDR3 region: CASSYSPVFAEAFF. Here the CDR3 DNA reads TGTGCCAGCAGTTACTCCCCCGTATTCGCTGAAGCTTTCTTT.

The chain links TRBV7-9 to TRBJ2-7; 8 bases fit TRBD1. Looked up from germline, CDR1 is SEHNR and CDR2 is FQNEAQ (reference sequence). V dropped 5 bases and J dropped 6; count of bases not matched to a gene: 6. The CDR3 has 13 residues. The CDR3 is CASSPGQGGEQYF. Written as DNA, the CDR3 is TGTGCCAGCAGCCCTGGACAGGGTGGCGAGCAGTACTTC.

The chain links TRBV4-1 to TRBJ1-2; tentative D call: TRBD1 (6 bases). The CDR3 spans 14 residues. CDR1 is MGHRA and CDR2 is YSYEKL in the germline V gene. Deletions cut 0 bases from V and 7 bases from J, with 12 bases between. The CDR3 spells CASSQESGAFGYTF. The CDR3 coding sequence is TGCGCCAGCAGCCAAGAATCAGGGGCTTTTGGCTACACCTTC.

This rearrangement joins TRBV19 to TRBJ2-7, with 7 bases lining up with TRBD1. V lost 5 bases, J lost 2 bases, and 6 bases stayed unmatched. The V gene's germline CDR1 is LNHDA and CDR2 SQIVND (reference sequence). The CDR3 covers 14 residues. The CDR3 reads CASSSGTDTYEQYF. The CDR3 nucleotides are TGTGCCAGTAGTTCGGGGACAGATACCTACGAGCAGTACTTC.

The chain is built from TRBV21-1 and TRBJ2-1; no check of the table's D call, TRBD2, against the DNA was made. TRBV21-1 is annotated as a pseudogene. This CDR3 is built from 15 residues. CDR3 in amino acids: CASSKEQREMDEQFF. DNA for the CDR3: TGTGCCAGCAGCAAAGAACAGCGGGAGATGGATGAGCAGTTCTTC.

The rearrangement links TRBV7-9 to TRBJ2-7; no definite D call. The germline V gene encodes CDR1 SEHNR and CDR2 FQNEAQ (reference sequence). The CDR3 is made up of 12 amino acids. V was trimmed by 5 bases and J by 7 bases, leaving 12 bases between them. The CDR3 loop reads CASSASRGEQYF. The CDR3 coding sequence is TGTGCCAGCAGCGCGTCTAGAGGTGAGCAGTACTTC.

The chain has TRBV7-9 and TRBJ2-7, with unresolved D. Looked up from germline, CDR1 is SEHNR and CDR2 is FQNEAQ (reference sequence). The CDR3 extends over 15 amino acids. V lost 1 base and J lost 0, with 10 bases in between. CDR3 nucleotide sequence: TGTGCCAGCAGCTTAGACAGCATAAGCTCCTACGAGCAGTACTTC. Translating gives CASSLDSISSYEQYF.

The gene calls are TRBV19 and TRBJ2-7, with 9 bases matching TRBD1. Germline-derived CDR1 and CDR2 are LNHDA and SQIVND (reference sequence). The CDR3 spans 15 residues. V lost 5 bases, J lost 4 bases, and 9 bases stayed unmatched. CDR3 nucleotides: TGTGCCAGTAGTCTACCGGGGACAGGGTCATACGAGCAGTACTTC. Translation gives CASSLPGTGSYEQYF.

The chain links TRBV7-8 to TRBJ2-3; a possible D gene is TRBD1 (7 bases). The CDR3 has 16 amino acids. V shed 1 base and J shed 6 bases, with 17 bases lying between them. CDR1 and CDR2 from the germline V gene are SGHVS and FQNEAQ. CDR3 sequence reads: CASSLDGRAGQDTQYF. The DNA of the CDR3 is TGTGCCAGCAGCTTAGATGGTAGGGCGGGACAGGATACGCAGTATTTT.

The V call is TRBV11-2, the J call TRBJ2-7, with TRBD2 matching over 9 bases. In germline, CDR1 is SGHAT, CDR2 FQNNGV. CDR3 length: 15 residues. Trimming removed 5 bases from V and 3 bases from J; junction bases left unmatched: 8. The CDR3 loop reads CASSGQREAYYEQYF. CDR3 bases: TGTGCCAGCAGCGGGCAGCGGGAGGCTTACTACGAGCAGTACTTC. Together with reference TRBV11-2 and TRBJ2-7, the CDR3 gives the full variable domain: EAGVAQSPRYKIIEKRQSVAFWCNPISGHATLYWYQQILGQGPKLLIQFQNNGVVDDSQLPKDRFSAERLKGVDSTLKIQPAKLEDSAVYLCASSGQREAYYEQYFGPGTRLTVT.

J is TRBJ2-7 and V is TRBV7-3, with TRBD2 matching over 13 bases. This CDR3 has 13 residues. Looked up from germline, CDR1 is SGHTA and CDR2 is FQGTGA. Trimming removed 4 bases from V and 9 bases from J; junction bases left unmatched: 3. The CDR3 loop is CASSSGLAGVQYF. For the CDR3, the DNA is TGTGCCAGCAGCTCCGGACTAGCGGGAGTGCAGTACTTC.

V is TRBV7-3 and J is TRBJ2-3; D might be TRBD2 (5 bases). This CDR3 comprises 15 residues. CDR1 and CDR2 (germline): SGHTA, FQGTGA. Trimming stripped 0 bases from V and 4 bases from J, with 11 bases between. CDR3 DNA sequence: TGTGCCAGCAGCTTAACCACTAGTCGCGCAGATACGCAGTATTTT. It is translated as CASSLTTSRADTQYF.

This chain joins TRBV6-1 and TRBJ2-1; 8 bases agree with TRBD2. This CDR3 region has 14 residues. V shed 6 bases and J 3 bases; nucleotides not matched to a gene: 4. CDR1 and CDR2 from the germline V gene are MNHNS and SASEGT. CDR3 DNA: TGTGCCAGCAGAGTAGCGGGACTCTACAATGAGCAGTTCTTC. Its translation is CASRVAGLYNEQFF.

This chain joins TRBV28 and TRBJ1-2; TRBD1 agrees at 9 bases. This CDR3 is built from 16 residues. Trimming removed 5 bases from V and 4 bases from J; junction bases left unmatched: 11. Germline V gives CDR1 MDHEN, CDR2 SYDVKM. The CDR3 is CASSRDRVTPVYGYTF. The CDR3 nucleotides are TGTGCCAGCAGTAGGGACAGGGTGACCCCGGTCTATGGCTACACCTTC.

The J gene is TRBJ2-7, the V gene TRBV28, with 7 bases identical to TRBD1. CDR1 MDHEN and CDR2 SYDVKM come from the germline V gene. The V gene end was trimmed by 0 bases and the J gene end by 4 bases; junction bases not matched to a gene: 18. The CDR3 extends over 19 amino acids. The DNA for the CDR3 is TGTGCCAGCAGTTTATGGTTAATTGTGAACAGGGGAATGGGATACGAGCAGTACTTC. It yields the protein CASSLWLIVNRGMGYEQYF. The full variable domain, its missing parts supplied by reference TRBV28 and TRBJ2-7, is DVKVTQSSRYLVKRTGEKVFLECVQDMDHENMFWYRQDPGLGLRLIYFSYDVKMKEKGDIPEGYSVSREKKERFSLILESASTNQTSMYLCASSLWLIVNRGMGYEQYFGPGTRLTVT.

The genes are TRBV7-2 and TRBJ1-1; 9 bases agree with TRBD1. Germline V gene lookup returns CDR1 SGHTA and CDR2 FQGNSA. V was pared by 1 base and J by 4 bases, with 7 bases of the junction left unmatched. CDR3 size: 16 residues. In nucleotides, the CDR3 is TGTGCCAGCAGCTTAGGGCCGACAGGGGGGAGCACTGAAGCTTTCTTT. It is translated as CASSLGPTGGSTEAFF.

The V call is TRBV7-9, the J call TRBJ1-4, with TRBD1 matching 7 bases. Per germline, CDR1 SEHNR and CDR2 FQNEAQ (reference sequence). The CDR3 has 14 residues. The V gene end was trimmed by 6 bases and the J gene end by 7 bases; junction bases not matched to a gene: 8. This CDR3 is CASSKLGQPEKLFF. For the CDR3, the DNA is TGTGCCAGCAGTAAATTGGGACAGCCTGAAAAACTGTTTTTT.

This chain joins TRBV5-1 and TRBJ2-5; possible D gene TRBD2, 6 bases. V lost 4 bases to trimming and J lost 5 bases, with 15 bases between them. The germline V gene encodes CDR1 SGHRS and CDR2 YFSETQ. This CDR3 contains 14 residues. For the CDR3, the DNA is TGCGCCAGCAGCCTAGACGCAGGGACTGAGACCCAGTACTTC. Its protein product is CASSLDAGTETQYF. Full variable domain (outside the CDR3, taken from reference TRBV5-1 and TRBJ2-5): KAGVTQTPRYLIKTRGQQVTLSCSPISGHRSVSWYQQTPGQGLQFLFEYFSETQRNKGNFPGRFSGRQFSNSRSEMNVSTLELGDSALYLCASSLDAGTETQYFGPGTRLLVL.